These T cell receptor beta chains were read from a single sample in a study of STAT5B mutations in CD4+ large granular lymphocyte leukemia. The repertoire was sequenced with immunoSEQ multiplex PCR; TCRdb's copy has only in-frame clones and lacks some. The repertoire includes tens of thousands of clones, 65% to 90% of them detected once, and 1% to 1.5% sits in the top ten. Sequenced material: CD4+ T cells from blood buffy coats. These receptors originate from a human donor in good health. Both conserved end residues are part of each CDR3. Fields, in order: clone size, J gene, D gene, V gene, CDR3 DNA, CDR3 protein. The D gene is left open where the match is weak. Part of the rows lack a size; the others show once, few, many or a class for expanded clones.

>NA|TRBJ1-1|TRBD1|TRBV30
TGTGCCTGGAGGAAGGGACAGGGAGTAGCCGATCCTATGAACACTGAAGCTTTCTTT
CAWRKGQGVADPMNTEAFF
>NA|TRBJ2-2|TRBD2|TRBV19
TGTGCCAGTACCCTCCCCGGGCTAGCGGAGAACACCGGGGAGCTGTTTTTT
CASTLPGLAENTGELFF
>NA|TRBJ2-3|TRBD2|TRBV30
TGTGCCTGGAGTTATGGGAGCGGGGGGTCCACAGATACGCAGTATTTT
CAWSYGSGGSTDTQYF
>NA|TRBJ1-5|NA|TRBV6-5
TGTGCCAGCAAACCTATTGGCGATCAGCCCCAGCATTTT
CASKPIGDQPQHF
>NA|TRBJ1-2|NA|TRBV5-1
TGCGCCAGCAGCTGGGGGGGGACTTCGGGTGGCTACACCTTC
CASSWGGTSGGYTF
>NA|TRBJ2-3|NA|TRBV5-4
TGTGCCAGCAGCTCCCTCGGACAGCTTTACACAGATACGCAGTATTTT
CASSSLGQLYTDTQYF
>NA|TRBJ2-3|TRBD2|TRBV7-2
TGTGCCAGCCTGGGACTAGGTACGCAGTATTTT
CASLGLGTQYF
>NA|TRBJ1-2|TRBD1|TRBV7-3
TGTGCCAGCAGCCCGATGCCCGAACAGGGGATGAGTGGCTACACCTTC
CASSPMPEQGMSGYTF
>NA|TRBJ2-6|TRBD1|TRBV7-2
TGTGCCAGCAGCTTATTGGGCAGGGGGAGCTCTGGGGCCAACGTCCTGACTTTC
CASSLLGRGSSGANVLTF
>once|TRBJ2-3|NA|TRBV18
TGTGCCAGCTCACCTTTGTTGGAGGCGAGCACAGATACGCAGTATTTT
CASSPLLEASTDTQYF
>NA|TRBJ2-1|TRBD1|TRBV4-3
TGCGCCAGCAGCCAAGTTCCAGGGGGATACAATGAGCAGTTCTTC
CASSQVPGGYNEQFF
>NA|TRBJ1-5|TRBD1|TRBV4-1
TGCGCCAGCAGCCAAGATCAGGGACAGGTATATCAGCCCCAGCATTTT
CASSQDQGQVYQPQHF
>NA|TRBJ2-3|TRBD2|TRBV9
TGTGCCAGCAGCCTTGGGACTAGCGGGAGTGCAGATACGCAGTATTTT
CASSLGTSGSADTQYF
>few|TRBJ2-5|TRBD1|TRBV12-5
TGTGCTAGTGGTGACGGGACAGGGGGGCAAGAGACCCAGTACTTC
CASGDGTGGQETQYF
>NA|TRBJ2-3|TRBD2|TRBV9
TGTGCCAGCAGCGAAGGGGTGGGACTAGCGTTAGATACGCAGTATTTT
CASSEGVGLALDTQYF
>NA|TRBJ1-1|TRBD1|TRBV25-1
TGTGCCAGCACAAGGGGGCTGAACACTGAAGCTTTCTTT
CASTRGLNTEAFF
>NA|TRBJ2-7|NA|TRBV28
TGTGCCAGCAGAACGACGGGACTCAGCTACGAGCAGTACTTC
CASRTTGLSYEQYF
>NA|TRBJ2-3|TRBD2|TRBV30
TGTGCCTGGAGCAATCCCGGACTAGCGGGAGGGCCGAAGGACGGGCCAGATACGCAGTATTTT
CAWSNPGLAGGPKDGPDTQYF
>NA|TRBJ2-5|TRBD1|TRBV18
TGTGCCAGCTCACAAGGACAGGGGGCATTGGAGACCCAGTACTTC
CASSQGQGALETQYF
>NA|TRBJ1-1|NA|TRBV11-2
TGTGCCAGCAGCTTAGCATCTGAAGCTTTCTTT
CASSLASEAFF
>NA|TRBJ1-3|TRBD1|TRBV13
TGTGCCAGCAGCTTGGGCCGAGGACAGGGATTTTCTGGAAACACCATATATTTT
CASSLGRGQGFSGNTIYF
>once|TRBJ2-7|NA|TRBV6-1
TGTGCCAGCAGTTCGAGGGAAGGGGTGTACGAGCAGTACTTC
CASSSREGVYEQYF
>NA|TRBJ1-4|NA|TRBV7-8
TGTGCCAGCAGCTTGAGGGCAACTAATGAAAAACTGTTTTTT
CASSLRATNEKLFF
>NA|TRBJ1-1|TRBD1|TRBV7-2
TGTGCCAGCAGCCACGGGACAGGGGGCCGCCCTGAAGCTTTCTTT
CASSHGTGGRPEAFF
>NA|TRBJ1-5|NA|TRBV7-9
TGTGCCAGCAGCTTACCCGGGACAAGCCCTACCGGATGGCCCCAGCATTTT
CASSLPGTSPTGWPQHF
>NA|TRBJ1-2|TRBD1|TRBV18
TGTGCCAGCTCTGGACAGGGTACTAACTATGGCTACACCTTC
CASSGQGTNYGYTF
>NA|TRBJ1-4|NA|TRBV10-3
TGTGCCATCAGTGACAGGGTAGGAAATGAAAAACTGTTTTTT
CAISDRVGNEKLFF
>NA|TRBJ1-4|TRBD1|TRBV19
TGTGCCAGTAGTATTTCCGGGACAGGGGATGAAAAACTGTTTTTT
CASSISGTGDEKLFF
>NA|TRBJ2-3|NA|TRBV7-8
TGTGCCAGCAGCTTACGCACAGATACGCAGTATTTT
CASSLRTDTQYF
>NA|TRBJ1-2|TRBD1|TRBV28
TGTGCCAGCAGACCCCCCGGGACAGGATCTATAGTCTTGTCAACGAACTATGGCTACACCTTC
CASRPPGTGSIVLSTNYGYTF
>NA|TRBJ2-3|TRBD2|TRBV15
TGTGCCACCAGCTTACGACTAGCGGGGGACACAGATACGCAGTATTTT
CATSLRLAGDTDTQYF
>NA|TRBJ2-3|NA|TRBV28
TGTGCCAGCAGTTCCTCGTGGCGCACAGATACGCAGTATTTT
CASSSSWRTDTQYF
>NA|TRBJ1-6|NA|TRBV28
TGTGCCAGCAGTCGGGAGGGACCAATACCGAAAATATATAATTCACCCCTCCACTTT
CASSREGPIPKIYNSPLHF
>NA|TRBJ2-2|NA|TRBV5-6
TGTGCCAGCAGCGCGGACTGGAACACCGGGGAGCTGTTTTTT
CASSADWNTGELFF
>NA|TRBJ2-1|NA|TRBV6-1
TGTGCCAGCAGTCCTGTGGGGGATGAGCAGTTCTTC
CASSPVGDEQFF
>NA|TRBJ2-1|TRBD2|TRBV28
TGTGCCAGCAGTTCCGGACTAGCGGGAAGCTACAATGAGCAGTTCTTC
CASSSGLAGSYNEQFF
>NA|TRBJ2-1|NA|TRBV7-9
TGTGCCAGCAGCTTCGTTGAGGGCAATGAGCAGTTCTTC
CASSFVEGNEQFF
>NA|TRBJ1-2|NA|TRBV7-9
TGTGCCAGCAGTAGAAACATCGGACAGCCCCTGGTAGGCTACACCTTC
CASSRNIGQPLVGYTF
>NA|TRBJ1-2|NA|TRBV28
TGTGCCAGCAGGATGGGACCGAACTATGGCTACACCTTC
CASRMGPNYGYTF
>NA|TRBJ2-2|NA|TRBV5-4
TGTGCCAGCAGCTTGGGTCGGGCGAGGACCGGGGAGCTGTTTTTT
CASSLGRARTGELFF
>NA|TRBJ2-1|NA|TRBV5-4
TGTGCCAGCAGCTTGCAAGGGGTGTCCTACAATGAGCAGTTCTTC
CASSLQGVSYNEQFF
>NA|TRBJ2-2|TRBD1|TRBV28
TGTGCCAGCAGTTCGACAGGGGCGAACACCGGGGAGCTGTTTTTT
CASSSTGANTGELFF
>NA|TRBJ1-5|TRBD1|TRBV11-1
TGTGCCAGCAGCTTAGATGGACAGGGCAATCAGCCCCAGCATTTT
CASSLDGQGNQPQHF
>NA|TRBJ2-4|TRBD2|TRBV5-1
TGCGCCAGCAGCCCCGGGACTAGCGGAAACATTCAGTACTTC
CASSPGTSGNIQYF
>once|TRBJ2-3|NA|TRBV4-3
TGCGCCAGCAGCCAAGTGCAGGGTTCGGCGCAGTATTTT
CASSQVQGSAQYF
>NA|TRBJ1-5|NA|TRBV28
TGTGCCAGCAGTTCCCGGGACGGGCATAGCAATCAGCCCCAGCATTTT
CASSSRDGHSNQPQHF
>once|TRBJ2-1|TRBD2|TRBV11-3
TGTGCCAGCAGCTTAGTAGTAGGGGGACTAGCGGGAGCTGAGCAGTTCTTC
CASSLVVGGLAGAEQFF
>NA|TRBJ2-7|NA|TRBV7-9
TGTGCCAGCAGCTCCTTGGGGGGGGCCTCCTACGAGCAGTACTTC
CASSSLGGASYEQYF
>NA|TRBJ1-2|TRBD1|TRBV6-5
TGTGCCAGCTGGAGACAGGGTGGTGGCTACACCTTC
CASWRQGGGYTF
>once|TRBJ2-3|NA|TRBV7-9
TGTGCCAGCGCCATGGGACGGACAGATACGCAGTATTTT
CASAMGRTDTQYF
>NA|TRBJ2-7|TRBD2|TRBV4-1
TGCGCCAGCAGCCAAGGGAGGGCAAGGATGCGGGAGAGCTCCTACGAGCAGTACTTC
CASSQGRARMRESSYEQYF
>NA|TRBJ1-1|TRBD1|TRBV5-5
TGTGCCAGCAGCCAACAGGGGGAAGGGGAAGCTTTCTTT
CASSQQGEGEAFF
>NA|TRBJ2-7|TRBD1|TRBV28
TGTGCCAGCAGATCCGGGACAGGACCCCCTAAGGAGCAGTACTTC
CASRSGTGPPKEQYF
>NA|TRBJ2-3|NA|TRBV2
TGTGCCAGCAGCCAGGGCACAGATACGCAGTATTTT
CASSQGTDTQYF
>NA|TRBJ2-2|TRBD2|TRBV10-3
TGTGCCATCAGGTGGGGGACTAGCGGCACCGGGGAGCTGTTTTTT
CAIRWGTSGTGELFF
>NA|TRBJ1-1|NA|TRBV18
TGTGCCAGCTCCCCCGGGACAACGAACACTGAAGCTTTCTTT
CASSPGTTNTEAFF
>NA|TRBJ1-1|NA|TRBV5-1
TGCGCCAGCAGCATCCAACAGGTTAACACTGAAGCTTTCTTT
CASSIQQVNTEAFF
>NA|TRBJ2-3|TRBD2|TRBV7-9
TGTGCCAGCAGCTCTCAAGCGGGGGGGCCTATAGATACGCAGTATTTT
CASSSQAGGPIDTQYF
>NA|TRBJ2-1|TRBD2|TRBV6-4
TGTGCCAGCAGTGACTCGCCGGCACTAGCGGGCTCCTACAATGAGCAGTTCTTC
CASSDSPALAGSYNEQFF